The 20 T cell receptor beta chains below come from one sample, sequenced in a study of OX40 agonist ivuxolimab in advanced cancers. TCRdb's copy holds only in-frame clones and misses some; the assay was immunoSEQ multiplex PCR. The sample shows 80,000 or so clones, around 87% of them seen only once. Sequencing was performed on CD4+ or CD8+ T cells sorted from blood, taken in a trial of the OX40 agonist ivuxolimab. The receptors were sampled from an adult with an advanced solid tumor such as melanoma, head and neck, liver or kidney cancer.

CDR3: CASSFRGAGANVLTF. For the CDR3, the DNA is TGTGCCAGCAGTTTTCGGGGGGCTGGGGCCAACGTCCTGACTTTC. The chain uses TRBV28 and TRBJ2-6; 7 positions agree with TRBD2. CDR3 length: 15 residues. The V gene end was trimmed by 3 bases and the J gene end by 2 bases; junction bases not matched to a gene: 1. Germline CDR1 is MDHEN and CDR2 is SYDVKM.

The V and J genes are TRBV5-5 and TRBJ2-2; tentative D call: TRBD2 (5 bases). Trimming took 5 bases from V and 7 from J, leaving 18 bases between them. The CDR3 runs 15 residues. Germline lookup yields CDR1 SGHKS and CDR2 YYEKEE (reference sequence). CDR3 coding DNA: TGTGCCAGCAGAATAACTAGTGCCATAGTCGGGGAGCTGTTTTTT. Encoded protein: CASRITSAIVGELFF. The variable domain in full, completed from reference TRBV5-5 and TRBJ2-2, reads DAGVTQSPTHLIKTRGQQVTLRCSPISGHKSVSWYQQVLGQGPQFIFQYYEKEERGRGNFPDRFSARQFPNYSSELNVNALLLGDSALYLCASRITSAIVGELFFGEGSRLTVL.

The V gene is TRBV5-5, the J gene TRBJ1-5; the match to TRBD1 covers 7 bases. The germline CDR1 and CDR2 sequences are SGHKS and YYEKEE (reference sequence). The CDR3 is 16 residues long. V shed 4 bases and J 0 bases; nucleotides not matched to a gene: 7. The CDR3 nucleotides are TGTGCCAGCAGCCCGACGGACAGGTATAGCAATCAGCCCCAGCATTTT. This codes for CASSPTDRYSNQPQHF. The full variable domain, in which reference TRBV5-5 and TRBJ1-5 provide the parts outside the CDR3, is DAGVTQSPTHLIKTRGQQVTLRCSPISGHKSVSWYQQVLGQGPQFIFQYYEKEERGRGNFPDRFSARQFPNYSSELNVNALLLGDSALYLCASSPTDRYSNQPQHFGDGTRLSIL.

CDR3 sequence: CASSLGQGQNEKLFF. Here the CDR3 DNA reads TGTGCCAGCAGCTTGGGGCAGGGACAAAATGAAAAACTGTTTTTT. The chain carries TRBV5-8 and TRBJ1-4, with a possible D match to TRBD1 (6 bases). CDR3 length equals 15 residues. Germline-derived CDR1 and CDR2 are SGHTS and YDEGEE. Trimming removed 0 bases from V and 5 bases from J, with 11 bases in between.

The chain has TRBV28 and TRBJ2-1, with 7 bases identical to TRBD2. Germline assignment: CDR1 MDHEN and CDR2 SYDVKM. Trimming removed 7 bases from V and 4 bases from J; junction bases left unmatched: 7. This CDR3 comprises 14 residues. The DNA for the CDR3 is TGTGCCAGCACAGCGGGAAGTCGATACAATGAGCAGTTCTTC. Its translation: CASTAGSRYNEQFF.

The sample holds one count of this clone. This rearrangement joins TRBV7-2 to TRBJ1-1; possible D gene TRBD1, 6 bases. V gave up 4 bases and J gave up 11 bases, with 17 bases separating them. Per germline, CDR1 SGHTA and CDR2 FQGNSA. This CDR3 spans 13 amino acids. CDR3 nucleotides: TGTGCCAGCAGCTCCCTACAGGGCCGGGAGGCTTTCTTT. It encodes CASSSLQGREAFF.

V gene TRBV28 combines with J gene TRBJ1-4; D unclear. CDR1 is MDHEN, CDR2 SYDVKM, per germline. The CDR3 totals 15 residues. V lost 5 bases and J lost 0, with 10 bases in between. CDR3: CASSPPWATNEKLFF. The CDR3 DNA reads TGTGCCAGCAGTCCCCCGTGGGCAACTAATGAAAAACTGTTTTTT.

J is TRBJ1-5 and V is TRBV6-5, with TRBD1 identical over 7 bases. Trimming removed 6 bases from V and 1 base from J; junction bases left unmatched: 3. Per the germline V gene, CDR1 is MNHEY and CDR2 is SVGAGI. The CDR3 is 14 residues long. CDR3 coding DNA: TGTGCCAGCAGAACGGACAGGAGCAATCAGCCCCAGCATTTT. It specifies CASRTDRSNQPQHF.

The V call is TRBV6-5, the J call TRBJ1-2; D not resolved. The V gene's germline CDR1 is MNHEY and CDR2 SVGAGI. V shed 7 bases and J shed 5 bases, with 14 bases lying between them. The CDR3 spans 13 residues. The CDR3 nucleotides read TGTGCCAGCAAAGCCGTCTTGGGATATGGCTACACCTTC. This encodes CASKAVLGYGYTF.

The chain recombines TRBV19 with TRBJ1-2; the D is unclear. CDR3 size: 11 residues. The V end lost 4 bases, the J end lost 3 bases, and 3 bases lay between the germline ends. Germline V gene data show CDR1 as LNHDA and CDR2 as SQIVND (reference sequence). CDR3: CASSRDYGYTF. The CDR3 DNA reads TGTGCCAGTAGTAGGGACTATGGCTACACCTTC.

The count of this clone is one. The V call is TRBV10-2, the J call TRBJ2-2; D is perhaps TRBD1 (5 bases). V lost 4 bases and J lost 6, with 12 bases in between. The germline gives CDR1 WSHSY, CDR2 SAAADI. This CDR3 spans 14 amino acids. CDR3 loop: CASSGSTGAGELFF. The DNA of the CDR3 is TGCGCCAGCAGTGGGAGCACAGGTGCCGGGGAGCTGTTTTTT.

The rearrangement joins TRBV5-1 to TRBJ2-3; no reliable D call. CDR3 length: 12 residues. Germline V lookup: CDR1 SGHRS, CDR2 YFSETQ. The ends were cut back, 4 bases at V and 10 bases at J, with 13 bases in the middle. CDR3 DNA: TGCGCCAGCAGCGCGACCGACTCGTCGCAGTATTTT. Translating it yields CASSATDSSQYF.

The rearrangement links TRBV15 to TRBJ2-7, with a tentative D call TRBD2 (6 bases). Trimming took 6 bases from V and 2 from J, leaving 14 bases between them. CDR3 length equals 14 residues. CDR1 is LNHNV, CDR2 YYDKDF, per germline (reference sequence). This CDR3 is CATSRGENPYEQYF. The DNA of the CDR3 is TGTGCCACCAGTCGCGGGGAAAACCCCTACGAGCAGTACTTC.

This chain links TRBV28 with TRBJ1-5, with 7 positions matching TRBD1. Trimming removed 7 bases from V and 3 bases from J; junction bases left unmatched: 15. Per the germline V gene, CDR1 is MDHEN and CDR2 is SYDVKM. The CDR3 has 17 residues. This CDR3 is CASIRPPGTGDNQPQHF. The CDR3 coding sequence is TGTGCCAGCATCCGGCCCCCGGGAACAGGGGACAATCAGCCCCAGCATTTT.

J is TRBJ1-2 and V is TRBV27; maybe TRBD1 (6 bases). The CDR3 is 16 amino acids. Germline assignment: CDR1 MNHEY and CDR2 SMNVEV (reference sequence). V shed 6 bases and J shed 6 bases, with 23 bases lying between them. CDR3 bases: TGTGCCAGCAGATTCGAAGCTTCCACAGGGTTACATGGCTACACCTTC. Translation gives CASRFEASTGLHGYTF.

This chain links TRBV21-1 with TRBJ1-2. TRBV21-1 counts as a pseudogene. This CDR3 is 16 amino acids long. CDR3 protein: CASSKSPRGVAYGYTF. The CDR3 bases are TGTGCCAGCAGCAAATCCCCCCGGGGGGTGGCCTATGGCTACACCTTC.

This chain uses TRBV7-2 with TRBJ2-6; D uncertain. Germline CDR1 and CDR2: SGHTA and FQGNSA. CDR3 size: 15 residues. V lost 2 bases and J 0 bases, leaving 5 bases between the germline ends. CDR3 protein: CASSLRDSGANVLTF. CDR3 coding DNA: TGTGCCAGCAGCTTAAGGGACTCTGGGGCCAACGTCCTGACTTTC.

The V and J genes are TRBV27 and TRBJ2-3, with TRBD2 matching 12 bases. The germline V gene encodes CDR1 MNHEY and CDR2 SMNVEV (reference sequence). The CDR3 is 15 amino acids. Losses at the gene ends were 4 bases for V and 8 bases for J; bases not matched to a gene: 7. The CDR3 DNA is TGTGCCAGCAGTTCTTCTAGCGGGAGGGCAGTTACGCAGTATTTT. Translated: CASSSSSGRAVTQYF.

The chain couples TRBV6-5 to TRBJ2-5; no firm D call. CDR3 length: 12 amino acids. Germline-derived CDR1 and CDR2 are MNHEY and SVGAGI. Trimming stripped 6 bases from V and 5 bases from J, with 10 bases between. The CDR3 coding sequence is TGTGCCAGCAGCCCTCTAAGGGAGACCCAGTACTTC. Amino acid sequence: CASSPLRETQYF.

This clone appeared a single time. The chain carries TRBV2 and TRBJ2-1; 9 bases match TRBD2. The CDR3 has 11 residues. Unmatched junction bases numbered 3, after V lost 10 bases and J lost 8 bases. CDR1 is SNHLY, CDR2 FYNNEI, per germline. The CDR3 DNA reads TGTGCCATTAGCGGGAGATATGAGCAGTTCTTC. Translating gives CAISGRYEQFF.